This entry concerns a single T cell receptor (beta chain). Its antigen is undetermined. Patients chosen for sequencing had shown CD8+CD57+ cell expansion by flow cytometry. The template used for profiling TCR beta VDJ and CDR3 was genomic DNA. TCRdb re-called the reads with MiXCR, one entry per CDR3 protein. The sample holds 200,000 or so distinct CDR3 sequences; around 45% are singletons and the top ten take approximately 9.4%. This sample was included in a study of CD8+CD57+ T cells in acquired aplastic anemia. Study-level background: The DNA of sorted CD4+ and CD8+ cells averaged approximately 3.4 ug.

The study, taken as a whole, reports: Patients and controls shared nearly 30 CD8+ CDR3 sequences, highly expressed in patients.

The CDR3 loop spans 15 amino acids. V trimming: 0 bases; J trimming: 3 bases; junction bases outside the gene matches: 2. Germline V gene data show CDR1 as LNHNV and CDR2 as YYDKDF (reference sequence). The sequencing sample was made of sorted CD4+, CD8+, or CD8+CD57+ T cells (not recorded which) from PBMCs. This TCR came from a human donor with aplastic anemia. The chain couples TRBV15 to TRBJ2-7; 10 bases fit TRBD1. DNA for the CDR3: TGTGCCACCAGCAGAGATAGGACAGGGGGCTACGAGCAGTACTTC. Protein: CATSRDRTGGYEQYF.